The 30 T cell receptor beta chains below come from one sample, sequenced in a study of cytomegalovirus exposure and HLA in healthy donors. With 60 Vbeta and 13 Jbeta primers, the PCR was carried out. TCRdb keeps only in-frame clones here, not all; method: immunoSEQ multiplex PCR. The sample consists of 95,000 to 150,000 clones, less than 85% of them appearing once. Sequencing was carried out using PBMCs. The receptors were gathered from a man aged 25-45 years in good health and CMV-seropositive.

The CDR3: CASSLGGSGGNTEAFF. The CDR3 DNA is TGTGCCAGCAGCTTAGGAGGCTCAGGGGGCAACACTGAAGCTTTCTTT. J is TRBJ1-1 and V is TRBV11-3, with 8 nucleotides matching TRBD1. Trimming took 1 base from V and 2 from J; bases not matched to a gene: 6. This CDR3 region has 16 residues. Germline-derived CDR1 and CDR2 are SGHNT and YENEEA. The whole variable domain, filled in from reference TRBV11-3 and TRBJ1-1, reads EAGVVQSPRYKIIEKKQPVAFWCNPISGHNTLYWYLQNLGQGPELLIRYENEEAVDDSQLPKDRFSAERLKGVDSTLKIQPAELGDSAVYLCASSLGGSGGNTEAFFGQGTRLTVV.

The chain uses TRBV29-1 and TRBJ1-1, with a weak D call TRBD1 (6 bases). This CDR3 has 13 residues. The germline V and J ends were trimmed by 0 bases and 12 bases, with 17 bases remaining between them. In germline, CDR1 is SQVTM, CDR2 ANQGSEA. CDR3 in amino acids: CSVEEFRGRRTFF. The CDR3 DNA sequence: TGCAGCGTTGAAGAATTCAGGGGACGGCGAACTTTCTTT.

V and J are TRBV5-5 and TRBJ2-1; 8 bases are shared with TRBD1. The CDR3 contains 15 residues. Trimming at V came to 4 bases and at J to 4 bases, leaving 7 bases not matched to a gene. Germline V lookup: CDR1 SGHKS, CDR2 YYEKEE (reference sequence). The CDR3 spells CASSPGQGGYNEQFF. The CDR3 region has the DNA TGTGCCAGCAGCCCCGGACAGGGCGGTTACAATGAGCAGTTCTTC.

This rearrangement joins TRBV5-1 to TRBJ1-2; D might be TRBD1 (6 bases). The germline gives CDR1 SGHRS, CDR2 YFSETQ. V was cut by 2 bases and J by 4 bases, with 12 bases left in between. The CDR3 has 14 residues. CDR3 sequence: CASSLGGVGYGYTF. In nucleotides, the CDR3 is TGCGCCAGCAGCTTAGGGGGAGTAGGCTATGGCTACACCTTC. The whole variable domain, remainder taken from reference TRBV5-1 and TRBJ1-2, is KAGVTQTPRYLIKTRGQQVTLSCSPISGHRSVSWYQQTPGQGLQFLFEYFSETQRNKGNFPGRFSGRQFSNSRSEMNVSTLELGDSALYLCASSLGGVGYGYTFGSGTRLTVV.

V gene TRBV6-1 combines with J gene TRBJ1-1; D is unclear. Trimming pared 1 base from V and 0 bases from J, leaving 6 bases between. This CDR3 comprises 14 residues. The V gene's germline CDR1 is MNHNS and CDR2 SASEGT. CDR3 sequence reads: CASSEGYMNTEAFF. In nucleotides, the CDR3 is TGTGCCAGCAGTGAAGGGTACATGAACACTGAAGCTTTCTTT.

The chain carries TRBV19 and TRBJ2-3; D may be TRBD2 (6 bases). V lost 6 bases and J lost 0, with 19 bases in between. Germline V lookup: CDR1 LNHDA, CDR2 SQIVND (reference sequence). This CDR3 comprises 17 residues. This CDR3 reads CASSGGFLTTSTDTQYF. The CDR3 DNA reads TGTGCCAGTAGCGGGGGTTTCCTAACCACTAGCACAGATACGCAGTATTTT.

The gene calls are TRBV5-1 and TRBJ1-2; D is unclear. The germline V gene has CDR1 SGHRS and CDR2 YFSETQ. The CDR3 is made up of 15 amino acids. Trimming removed 5 bases from V and 2 bases from J, with 16 bases in between. CDR3 nucleotides: TGCGCCAGCAGTATGGAGCAAGGAGGGAACTATGGCTACACCTTC. Encoded protein: CASSMEQGGNYGYTF.

V is TRBV19 and J is TRBJ1-5; 7 nucleotides match TRBD1. Trimming removed 7 bases from V and 4 bases from J; junction bases left unmatched: 22. The CDR3 covers 19 residues. Looked up from germline, CDR1 is LNHDA and CDR2 is SQIVND (reference sequence). CDR3 bases: TGTGCCAGTACCACCACTTGGACAGGCGTGGTGGGAGCTAATCAGCCCCAGCATTTT. This encodes CASTTTWTGVVGANQPQHF.

The CDR3 nucleotides are TGTGCCAGCAGCTTAGCACTAGCTGCCGAGCAGTACTTC. Its translation is CASSLALAAEQYF. The V and J genes are TRBV13 and TRBJ2-7; TRBD2 might be the D (6 bases). V lost 1 base to trimming and J lost 6 bases, with 10 bases between them. The CDR3 loop spans 13 amino acids. Germline V gene sequence: CDR1 PRHDT, CDR2 FYEKMQ (reference sequence).

This clone was observed once. The chain has TRBV19 and TRBJ1-5, with 10 bases aligning to TRBD1. Germline V gene lookup returns CDR1 LNHDA and CDR2 SQIVND (reference sequence). V was pared by 7 bases and J by 6 bases, with 9 bases of the junction left unmatched. This CDR3 is 15 amino acids long. The CDR3 is CASTLDRGQGQPQHF. As DNA, the CDR3 is TGTGCCAGTACCCTCGACAGGGGGCAAGGTCAGCCCCAGCATTTT.

This sequence joins TRBV7-8 and TRBJ1-5; D gene ambiguous. Germline V gene data show CDR1 as SGHVS and CDR2 as FQNEAQ. CDR3 length: 14 amino acids. V was trimmed by 5 bases and J by 9 bases, leaving 17 bases between them. The chain's CDR3 is CASSLGHREGPQHF. In DNA, the CDR3 is TGTGCCAGCAGCCTCGGGCACCGGGAAGGGCCCCAGCATTTT.

The chain recombines TRBV9 with TRBJ1-6, with no clear D. This CDR3 has 14 residues. V lost 5 bases and J lost 7, with 13 bases in between. The germline V gene encodes CDR1 SGDLS and CDR2 YYNGEE. The CDR3 nucleotides are TGTGCCAGCAGGAGGTCGGGTGAAAATTCACCCCTCCACTTT. It specifies CASRRSGENSPLHF. Using reference TRBV9 and TRBJ1-6 for the parts outside the CDR3, the full variable domain is DSGVTQTPKHLITATGQRVTLRCSPRSGDLSVYWYQQSLDQGLQFLIQYYNGEERAKGNILERFSAQQFPDLHSELNLSSLELGDSALYFCASRRSGENSPLHFGNGTRLTVT.

V gene TRBV6-5 combines with J gene TRBJ1-1, with D unclear. The V and J ends lost 5 bases and 7 bases respectively, with 17 bases between them. From germline, CDR1 is MNHEY and CDR2 SVGAGI. The CDR3 is made up of 14 amino acids. This chain's CDR3 is CASSEVHGSGEAFF. In DNA, the CDR3 is TGTGCCAGCAGTGAAGTCCACGGGTCGGGTGAAGCTTTCTTT.

The chain couples TRBV5-4 to TRBJ1-2; TRBD1 is a possible D gene (6 bases). Germline lookup yields CDR1 SGHNT and CDR2 YYREEE (reference sequence). Trimming stripped 2 bases from V and 5 bases from J, with 13 bases between. This CDR3 spans 14 amino acids. CDR3 DNA: TGTGCCAGCAGCTTAGAAGGACAGAGATATGGCTACACCTTC. Its protein product is CASSLEGQRYGYTF.

The J gene is TRBJ1-2, the V gene TRBV2; D gene unclear. Germline V CDR1 and CDR2: SNHLY, FYNNEI. The V gene lost 7 bases and the J gene lost 5 bases, with 14 bases spanning the gap. This CDR3 contains 13 residues. The CDR3 is CASISGFGYGYTF. DNA of the CDR3: TGTGCCAGCATATCGGGGTTTGGGTATGGCTACACCTTC.

This clone appeared a single time. The J gene is TRBJ2-7, the V gene TRBV15, with 13 bases lining up with TRBD2. Germline V lookup: CDR1 LNHNV, CDR2 YYDKDF (reference sequence). V trimming: 4 bases; J trimming: 6 bases; junction bases outside the gene matches: 6. The CDR3 runs to 15 residues. As DNA, the CDR3 is TGTGCCACCAGCACCTTACTAGCGGGGGGGCGCGAGCAGTACTTC. It is translated as CATSTLLAGGREQYF. The variable domain in full, with the rest retrieved from reference TRBV15 and TRBJ2-7, is DAMVIQNPRYQVTQFGKPVTLSCSQTLNHNVMYWYQQKSSQAPKLLFHYYDKDFNNEADTPDNFQSRRPNTSFCFLDIRSPGLGDTAMYLCATSTLLAGGREQYFGPGTRLTVT.

The rearrangement uses TRBV18 and TRBJ2-7, with TRBD2 as a possible D gene (7 bases). Germline V gives CDR1 KGHSH, CDR2 LQKENI. V dropped 2 bases and J dropped 5 bases, with 22 bases sitting between them. CDR3 length: 17 amino acids. For the CDR3, the DNA is TGTGCCAGCTCACCAAGGGACGGGGGGCCCTTTGTCAACGAGCAGTACTTC. Encoded protein: CASSPRDGGPFVNEQYF.

The chain has TRBV27 and TRBJ2-7, with TRBD1 as a possible D gene (5 bases). Germline lookup yields CDR1 MNHEY and CDR2 SMNVEV (reference sequence). The V end was cut by 3 bases, the J end by 2 bases, with 14 bases between. This CDR3 region has 15 residues. In DNA, the CDR3 is TGTGCCAGCAGTTTGCGGTGGGGCAGCACCTACGAGCAGTACTTC. Translating it yields CASSLRWGSTYEQYF.

This sequence joins TRBV18 and TRBJ2-5, with 7 bases fitting TRBD1. The DNA end favors TRBJ2-7, so the J call may be wrong. CDR3 size: 14 residues. Per germline, CDR1 KGHSH and CDR2 LQKENI. CDR3 coding DNA: TGTGCCAGCTCACCTACAGGGGACAGTTACGAGCAGTACTTC. Its translation: CASSPTGDSYEQYF.

This rearrangement joins TRBV4-1 to TRBJ1-1, with D possibly being TRBD1 (6 bases). Germline V gene data show CDR1 as MGHRA and CDR2 as YSYEKL. V was pared by 3 bases and J by 8 bases, with 22 bases between. CDR3 length: 16 amino acids. CDR3 nucleotide sequence: TGCGCCAGCAGCCAGATCTTACAGGGCGGTTCCGGAGAAGCTTTCTTT. Translation gives CASSQILQGGSGEAFF.

This clone was found once. V is TRBV6-1 and J is TRBJ2-1; 12 bases agree with TRBD2. CDR1 and CDR2 from the germline V gene are MNHNS and SASEGT. The V and J ends lost 2 bases and 8 bases, in that order; junction bases with no gene match: 1. The CDR3 runs 14 residues. The CDR3 bases are TGTGCCAGCAGTGAACGACTAGCGGGGGATGAGCAGTTCTTC. This encodes CASSERLAGDEQFF.

The chain employs TRBV5-1 and TRBJ2-7; weak D call: TRBD1 (5 bases). Germline CDR1 SGHRS, CDR2 YFSETQ. The V end lost 2 bases, the J end lost 4 bases, and 10 bases lay between the germline ends. The CDR3 sequence is 13 residues long. The CDR3: CASSFAGLYEQYF. The CDR3, as DNA: TGCGCCAGCAGCTTTGCAGGGCTTTACGAGCAGTACTTC. The entire variable domain, with the rest obtained from reference TRBV5-1 and TRBJ2-7, is as follows: KAGVTQTPRYLIKTRGQQVTLSCSPISGHRSVSWYQQTPGQGLQFLFEYFSETQRNKGNFPGRFSGRQFSNSRSEMNVSTLELGDSALYLCASSFAGLYEQYFGPGTRLTVT.

V usage is TRBV18 and J usage is TRBJ1-2; 9 nucleotides match TRBD1. This CDR3 is 14 amino acids long. V lost 3 bases to trimming and J lost 10 bases; unmatched junction nucleotides: 9. CDR1 and CDR2 from the germline V gene are KGHSH and LQKENI. The CDR3 coding sequence is TGTGCCAGCTCACCTGGGACAGGGCTCGGAAACTACACCTTC. This encodes CASSPGTGLGNYTF.

This clone turned up a few times. The rearrangement uses TRBV6-1 and TRBJ2-1; 8 positions match TRBD2. J was trimmed by 8 bases and V by 2 bases; bases with no gene match: 8. The CDR3 extends over 15 amino acids. Germline loops: CDR1 MNHNS, CDR2 SASEGT. DNA of the CDR3: TGTGCCAGCAGTGAATTCGGGGGGGGTTTGGATGAGCAGTTCTTC. It translates to CASSEFGGGLDEQFF.

Points on this clone: The same CDR3 is also encoded by other DNA sequences in this sample. This chain links TRBV9 with TRBJ2-3; the match to TRBD2 covers 9 bases. The CDR3 contains 15 residues. From germline, CDR1 is SGDLS and CDR2 YYNGEE. V lost 1 base, J lost 4 bases, and 4 bases stayed unmatched. For the CDR3, the DNA is TGTGCCAGCAGCGTATGGCGGGGGGGCGCAGATACGCAGTATTTT. Protein sequence: CASSVWRGGADTQYF.

The chain joins TRBV9 to TRBJ1-1, with TRBD1 matching over 8 bases. The CDR3 spans 15 residues. V was pared by 4 bases and J by 7 bases, with 12 bases of the junction left unmatched. Germline V gene lookup returns CDR1 SGDLS and CDR2 YYNGEE. CDR3 residues: CASSTGTGDRGEAFF. The DNA for the CDR3 is TGTGCCAGCAGCACCGGGACAGGTGACAGGGGTGAAGCTTTCTTT.

The chain is built from TRBV19 and TRBJ1-1; D not certain. The germline V gene has CDR1 LNHDA and CDR2 SQIVND (reference sequence). CDR3 length: 13 residues. V lost 7 bases, J lost 0 bases, and 9 bases lay in between. The CDR3 coding sequence is TGTGCCAGTAATCGAGGGATGAACACTGAAGCTTTCTTT. This sequence encodes CASNRGMNTEAFF.

This clone was seen a single time. The V call is TRBV9, the J call TRBJ2-5, with D perhaps matching TRBD1 (5 bases). Trimming took 1 base from V and 4 from J, leaving 14 bases between them. CDR1 is SGDLS and CDR2 is YYNGEE in the germline V gene. The CDR3 is 15 amino acids. Here the CDR3 reads CASSVSTVPGETQYF. The CDR3 DNA reads as TGTGCCAGCAGCGTATCGACAGTTCCGGGAGAGACCCAGTACTTC.

In its sample, this clone was seen once. The gene calls are TRBV5-6 and TRBJ1-1; 10 bases are shared with TRBD1. Germline V gene sequence: CDR1 SGHDT, CDR2 YYEEEE. The CDR3 has 17 residues. Trimming at V came to 1 base and at J to 1 base, leaving 7 bases not matched to a gene. The CDR3 is CASSLWGGDRGNTEAFF. As DNA, the CDR3 is TGTGCCAGCAGCTTGTGGGGTGGGGACAGGGGGAACACTGAAGCTTTCTTT.

The rearrangement joins TRBV5-1 to TRBJ1-2; 8 nucleotides align to TRBD1. Germline CDR1 reads SGHRS; CDR2 reads YFSETQ. The V segment lost 4 bases and the J segment 1 base; nucleotides outside the gene matches: 6. The CDR3 loop spans 15 amino acids. This CDR3 reads CASSDWTGNNYGYTF. CDR3 DNA: TGCGCCAGCAGCGACTGGACAGGGAATAACTATGGCTACACCTTC. Full variable domain (remainder filled in from reference TRBV5-1 and TRBJ1-2): KAGVTQTPRYLIKTRGQQVTLSCSPISGHRSVSWYQQTPGQGLQFLFEYFSETQRNKGNFPGRFSGRQFSNSRSEMNVSTLELGDSALYLCASSDWTGNNYGYTFGSGTRLTVV.